Each of the 16 T cell receptor beta chains below was sequenced from the same sample in a study of technical replicates of blood from a few donors. Sequencing used immunoSEQ multiplex PCR; TCRdb keeps in-frame clones, though not all of them. Counted here are about 88,000 clones, around 94% occurring once; the ten biggest clones make up around 0.25%. What was sequenced was T cells isolated from PBMCs. These receptor sequences come from a human donor in good health.

The chain employs TRBV5-4 and TRBJ2-7; tentative D call: TRBD2 (6 bases). The CDR3 is 14 residues long. V was cut by 4 bases and J by 0 bases, with 11 bases left in between. CDR1 is SGHNT, CDR2 YYREEE, per germline (reference sequence). Written as DNA, the CDR3 is TGTGCCAGCAGCGCGGGGCCGAGCTCCTACGAGCAGTACTTC. It translates to CASSAGPSSYEQYF. The full variable domain, with the rest looked up from reference TRBV5-4 and TRBJ2-7, is ETGVTQSPTHLIKTRGQQVTLRCSSQSGHNTVSWYQQALGQGPQFIFQYYREEENGRGNFPPRFSGLQFPNYSSELNVNALELDDSALYLCASSAGPSSYEQYFGPGTRLTVT.

The chain joins TRBV4-1 to TRBJ2-1, with D unclear. Germline lookup yields CDR1 MGHRA and CDR2 YSYEKL. The CDR3 contains 13 residues. Trimming removed 2 bases from V and 8 bases from J, with 10 bases in between. This CDR3 is CASSQSLSDEQFF. The CDR3 DNA reads TGCGCCAGCAGCCAAAGCTTGAGCGATGAGCAGTTCTTC.

J is TRBJ1-2 and V is TRBV27; 11 bases match TRBD1. The V gene's germline CDR1 is MNHEY and CDR2 SMNVEV (reference sequence). The CDR3 sequence is 17 residues long. V trimming: 0 bases; J trimming: 7 bases; junction bases outside the gene matches: 10. Here the CDR3 reads CASSLSNSGTGGGGYTF. DNA for the CDR3: TGTGCCAGCAGTTTATCCAATTCGGGGACAGGGGGTGGTGGCTACACCTTC.

This clone occurred once. The chain recombines TRBV10-3 with TRBJ2-1; D not resolved. V dropped 6 bases and J dropped 0 bases, with 24 bases sitting between them. This CDR3 is 19 amino acids long. Per germline, CDR1 ENHRY and CDR2 SYGVKD. Here the CDR3 reads CAISARGYVADTSYNEQFF. The CDR3 DNA follows: TGTGCCATCAGCGCCCGAGGATACGTGGCAGATACCTCCTACAATGAGCAGTTCTTC.

This chain connects TRBV28 to TRBJ2-7, with 7 bases lining up with TRBD1. The germline V gene has CDR1 MDHEN and CDR2 SYDVKM. The V gene end was trimmed by 6 bases and the J gene end by 0 bases; junction bases not matched to a gene: 5. The CDR3 runs to 14 residues. The CDR3 spells CASRGQPFSYEQYF. The CDR3 DNA sequence: TGTGCCAGCAGGGGACAGCCCTTCTCCTACGAGCAGTACTTC.

The gene calls are TRBV5-1 and TRBJ2-7; maybe TRBD1 (6 bases). Germline V gene data show CDR1 as SGHRS and CDR2 as YFSETQ. The CDR3 consists of 15 residues. Trimming took 2 bases from V and 4 from J, leaving 16 bases between them. Here the CDR3 reads CASSLTGTRTYEQYF. As DNA, the CDR3 is TGCGCCAGCAGCTTAACCGGGACACGGACGTACGAGCAGTACTTC.

The J gene is TRBJ1-2, the V gene TRBV30, with 7 bases that match TRBD1. Germline V lookup: CDR1 GTSNPN, CDR2 SVGIG (reference sequence). The junction had 6 bases not matched to a gene; V was cut back by 4 bases and J by 4 bases. CDR3 length: 13 residues. The DNA of the CDR3 is TGTGCCTGGACCTCGACAGGGACCTATGGCTACACCTTC. It encodes CAWTSTGTYGYTF.

The chain combines TRBV19 with TRBJ1-1; 7 bases agree with TRBD1. Germline-derived CDR1 and CDR2 are LNHDA and SQIVND (reference sequence). V lost 9 bases, J lost 1 base, and 14 bases stayed unmatched. The CDR3 spans 16 residues. The CDR3 DNA is TGTGCCAGCCTCAGAGATACAGGGGCTCGGAACACTGAAGCTTTCTTT. This codes for CASLRDTGARNTEAFF.

This chain joins TRBV10-3 and TRBJ1-1; 10 nucleotides match TRBD1. CDR3 length: 17 residues. CDR1 and CDR2 from the germline V gene are ENHRY and SYGVKD. V lost 2 bases to trimming and J lost 5 bases; unmatched junction nucleotides: 11. CDR3 in DNA: TGTGCCATCAGTGAGCCCACTCGGACAGGGGGTACGACTGAAGCTTTCTTT. Its translation is CAISEPTRTGGTTEAFF.

The rearrangement joins TRBV21-1 to TRBJ2-2; TRBD2, as called in the table, went unchecked against the DNA. TRBV21-1 corresponds to a pseudogene. This CDR3 has 14 residues. CDR3 coding DNA: TGTGCCAGCAGCATGGGGGGGCTGAACGGGGAGCTGTTTTTT. As protein: CASSMGGLNGELFF.

The chain has TRBV14 and TRBJ1-6; unclear D gene. Trimming pared 3 bases from V and 5 bases from J, leaving 8 bases between. Germline V gene data show CDR1 as SGHDN and CDR2 as FVKESK. This CDR3 comprises 14 residues. The CDR3 DNA is TGTGCCAGCAGCCACCTAGTCCATAATTCACCCCTCCACTTT. It yields the protein CASSHLVHNSPLHF. The full variable domain, with the rest looked up from reference TRBV14 and TRBJ1-6, is EAGVTQFPSHSVIEKGQTVTLRCDPISGHDNLYWYRRVMGKEIKFLLHFVKESKQDESGMPNNRFLAERTGGTYSTLKVQPAELEDSGVYFCASSHLVHNSPLHFGNGTRLTVT.

This clone was recorded a few times. J is TRBJ1-2 and V is TRBV6-5; D perhaps matches TRBD1 (5 bases). The CDR3 sequence is 13 residues long. Trimming cost V 6 bases and J 6 bases, with 14 bases left between them. From germline, CDR1 is MNHEY and CDR2 SVGAGI. In DNA form, the CDR3 reads TGTGCCAGCAGGGATGTCGGGGGGAATGGCTACACCTTC. Protein: CASRDVGGNGYTF.

CDR3 sequence (DNA): TGTGCCACCAGGATTAGCTCCTACAATGAGCAGTTCTTC. Amino acids: CATRISSYNEQFF. The rearrangement links TRBV11-2 to TRBJ2-1; D uncertain. Trimming took off 10 bases at V and 0 bases at J, with 10 bases between the two ends. The CDR3 has 13 residues. The V gene's germline CDR1 is SGHAT and CDR2 FQNNGV.

At least ten counts were recorded for this clone. The chain employs TRBV2 and TRBJ2-1; 10 bases are shared with TRBD2. CDR1 and CDR2 (germline): SNHLY, FYNNEI. After removal of 6 bases from V and 2 bases from J, the junction contained 7 bases not matched to a gene. CDR3 length equals 16 residues. CDR3 nucleotides: TGTGCCAGCAGCGAATGGACTAGCGGCGCCTACAATGAGCAGTTCTTC. Amino acid sequence: CASSEWTSGAYNEQFF.

This rearrangement joins TRBV14 to TRBJ2-6; 11 bases fit TRBD1. The germline CDR1 and CDR2 sequences are SGHDN and FVKESK. With 7 bases clipped from V and 1 base from J, the junction kept 6 bases outside the gene matches. This CDR3 has 17 residues. The CDR3 coding sequence is TGTGCCAGCACGGGACAGGGGGGCCTATCTGGGGCCAACGTCCTGACTTTC. Amino acid sequence: CASTGQGGLSGANVLTF.

This rearrangement joins TRBV6-1 to TRBJ2-4, with D tentatively TRBD1 (6 bases). Trimming pared 3 bases from V and 0 bases from J, leaving 9 bases between. Germline lookup yields CDR1 MNHNS and CDR2 SASEGT. The CDR3 is 15 amino acids. The CDR3 DNA follows: TGTGCCAGCAGTGAGGACAGACTAGCCAAAAACATTCAGTACTTC. Its protein product is CASSEDRLAKNIQYF.